Listed below are T cell receptor beta chains from one sample, sequenced in a study of Ad26.COV2.S vaccination and SARS-CoV-2 variants. Measured with immunoSEQ multiplex PCR; TCRdb has only the in-frame clones, and not every one. The sample yields about 480,000 clones, roughly 87% seen once. The material was peripheral blood, obtained in a trial of Ad26.COV2.S vaccine versus placebo. The receptors originated from a person aged 18 to 65 who received the Ad26.COV2.S COVID-19 vaccine or a placebo. Each CDR3 is given with its conserved first and last residue. The D gene is left open where the match is weak. Some rows mark clone size as missing; the rest say once, few, many or name a class of expanded clone.

-	TRBD2	TRBJ2-3	TRBV15	CATSRRGGITDTQYF	TGTGCCACCAGCAGACGGGGGGGAATCACAGATACGCAGTATTTT
-	-	TRBJ2-5	TRBV10-3	CAIGVGIQETQYF	TGTGCCATCGGGGTGGGCATCCAAGAGACCCAGTACTTC
-	-	TRBJ1-5	TRBV29-1	CSVAVGGSSPNQPQHF	TGCAGCGTTGCGGTGGGAGGCAGTTCCCCCAATCAGCCCCAGCATTTT
-	-	TRBJ2-3	TRBV24-1	CATSDFSRATDTQYF	TGTGCCACCAGTGATTTTTCCAGGGCCACAGATACGCAGTATTTT
once	TRBD1	TRBJ1-4	TRBV6-2/TRBV6-3	CASSSGQGANEKLFF	TGTGCCAGCAGCTCGGGACAGGGGGCCAATGAAAAACTGTTTTTT
-	TRBD2	TRBJ2-1	TRBV11-2	CASTQSLAGVNEQFF	TGTGCCAGCACCCAATCCCTAGCGGGAGTGAATGAGCAGTTCTTC
-	-	TRBJ2-5	TRBV28	CASSSPTGKETQYF	TGTGCCAGCAGTTCACCAACGGGAAAAGAGACCCAGTACTTC
-	TRBD2	TRBJ2-1	TRBV5-1	CASSPGGLAGGYNEQFF	TGCGCCAGCAGTCCGGGAGGGCTAGCGGGAGGATACAATGAGCAGTTCTTC
-	TRBD2	TRBJ2-3	TRBV27	CASSFSGRASDTQYF	TGTGCCAGCAGTTTTAGCGGGAGGGCCTCAGATACGCAGTATTTT
-	-	TRBJ2-1	TRBV4-1	CASSQDRRTYNEQFF	TGCGCCAGCAGCCAAGATAGAAGGACCTACAATGAGCAGTTCTTC
-	-	TRBJ1-6	TRBV6-5	CASSPIGGSNSPLHF	TGTGCCAGCAGTCCTATCGGGGGGTCTAATTCACCCCTCCACTTT
few	-	TRBJ2-7	TRBV6-2/TRBV6-3	CASSGVGRQFHEQYF	TGTGCCAGCAGCGGTGTGGGCAGACAGTTCCACGAGCAGTACTTC
-	-	TRBJ2-5	TRBV12-5	CASGIRDSETQYF	TGTGCTAGTGGTATACGGGATTCAGAGACCCAGTACTTC
-	TRBD1	TRBJ2-1	TRBV19	CASSIFGQDNEQFF	TGTGCCAGTAGTATTTTTGGACAGGACAATGAGCAGTTCTTC
-	-	TRBJ2-3	TRBV19	CASSIGGTLDTQYF	TGTGCCAGTAGTATAGGAGGCACCTTGGATACGCAGTATTTT
-	-	TRBJ2-7	TRBV9	CASSPHPRTHYEQYF	TGTGCCAGCAGCCCCCACCCCAGGACCCACTACGAGCAGTACTTC
once	TRBD1	TRBJ2-7	TRBV19	CASQSGQGAGEQYF	TGTGCCAGCCAATCGGGACAGGGGGCGGGGGAGCAGTACTTC
once	TRBD2	TRBJ2-3	TRBV7-6	CASSLGTSGGDTQYF	TGTGCCAGCAGCTTAGGGACTAGCGGGGGAGATACGCAGTATTTT
few	TRBD2	TRBJ2-1	TRBV9	CASSVMTSGNNEQFF	TGTGCCAGCAGCGTAATGACTAGCGGCAACAATGAGCAGTTCTTC
-	-	TRBJ2-6	TRBV4-2	CASRRDSGANVLTF	TGTGCCAGCAGGCGGGACTCTGGGGCCAACGTCCTGACTTTC
once	TRBD2	TRBJ2-1	TRBV11-3	CASSLYSGRTDYNEQFF	TGTGCCAGCAGCTTATATAGCGGGAGAACCGATTACAATGAGCAGTTCTTC
few	-	TRBJ1-5	TRBV27	CASSLSQGGDQPQHF	TGTGCCAGCAGTTTATCGCAGGGAGGCGATCAGCCCCAGCATTTT
few	-	TRBJ1-2	TRBV5-6	CASSLAGVLSGGYTF	TGTGCCAGCAGCTTGGCCGGGGTTCTATCGGGTGGCTACACCTTC
-	-	TRBJ2-1	TRBV4-2	CASSQVGASSYNEQFF	TGTGCCAGCAGCCAAGTTGGCGCGAGCTCCTACAATGAGCAGTTCTTC
-	TRBD1	TRBJ1-1	TRBV30	CAWSVGQGVYTEAFF	TGTGCCTGGAGTGTCGGACAGGGAGTGTATACTGAAGCTTTCTTT
-	-	TRBJ1-5	TRBV30	CAWSVRRGYQPQHF	TGTGCCTGGAGTGTACGCAGGGGTTATCAGCCCCAGCATTTT
-	TRBD2	TRBJ2-3	TRBV6-5	CASKASGGDTQYF	TGTGCCAGCAAGGCTAGCGGAGGAGATACGCAGTATTTT
few	-	TRBJ1-6	TRBV6-1	CASSEEERGFEILHHF	TGTGCCAGCAGTGAAGAGGAGAGGGGGTTTGAGATTTTGCACCATTTT
once	-	TRBJ2-7	TRBV5-1	CASSSGQRTSSYEQYF	TGCGCCAGCAGCTCAGGACAGCGAACCAGCTCCTACGAGCAGTACTTC
-	TRBD1	TRBJ2-7	TRBV5-4	CASSSQGARYEQYF	TGTGCCAGCAGCTCCCAGGGGGCCAGGTACGAGCAGTACTTC
once	-	TRBJ1-2	TRBV19	CATISPGGANYGYTF	TGTGCCACAATATCCCCGGGGGGAGCTAACTATGGCTACACCTTC
-	-	TRBJ1-4	TRBV2	CASIDGQTNEKLFF	TGTGCCAGCATCGACGGACAGACTAATGAAAAACTGTTTTTT